Here is one T cell receptor (beta chain) with its context. The sample comes from a study of shared clonotypes between healthy human individuals. The length of the CDR3 is 13 residues. V gave up 2 bases and J gave up 5 bases, with 9 bases separating them. In germline, CDR1 is SGHAT, CDR2 FQNNGV. TCRdb's copy holds only in-frame clones and misses some; the assay was immunoSEQ multiplex PCR. The repertoire consists of some 2,100,000 clones, with approximately 96% occurring once and the leading ten covering around 0.13%. This chain joins TRBV11-2 and TRBJ1-1; D uncertain. The sequence came from a man aged 18-30 years in good health. Source material: naive CD4+ T cells sorted from blood. Subset: CD45RA+ positively selected. CDR3 nucleotides: TGTGCCAGCAGCTTAATGGATCGAACTGAAGCTTTCTTT. This translates into CASSLMDRTEAFF.